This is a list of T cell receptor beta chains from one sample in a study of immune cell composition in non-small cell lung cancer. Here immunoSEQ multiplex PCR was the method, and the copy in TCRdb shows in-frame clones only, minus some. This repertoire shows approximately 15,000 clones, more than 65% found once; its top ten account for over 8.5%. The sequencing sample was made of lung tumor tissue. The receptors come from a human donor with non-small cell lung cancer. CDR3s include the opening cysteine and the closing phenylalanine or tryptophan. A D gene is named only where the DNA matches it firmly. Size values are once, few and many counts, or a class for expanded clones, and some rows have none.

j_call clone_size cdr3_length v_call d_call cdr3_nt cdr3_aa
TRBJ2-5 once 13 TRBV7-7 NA TGTGCTAGCAGCTTGGACCGGCAAGAGACCCAGTACTTC CASSLDRQETQYF
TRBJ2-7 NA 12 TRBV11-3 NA TGTGCCAGCACCGGAGGGGGTTACGAGCAGTACTTC CASTGGGYEQYF
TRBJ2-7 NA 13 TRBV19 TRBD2 TGTGCCACCACCGGACTAGCGGGAGGTGAGCAGTACTTC CATTGLAGGEQYF
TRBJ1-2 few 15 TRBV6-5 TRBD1 TGTGCCAGCAGTTACGCTACTGGACAGGCCTATGGCTACACCTTC CASSYATGQAYGYTF
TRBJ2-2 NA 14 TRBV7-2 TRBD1 TGTGCCAGCAGCTTGGGACAGGTTTCCGGGGAGCTGTTTTTT CASSLGQVSGELFF
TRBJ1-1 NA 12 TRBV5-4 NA TGTGCCAGCAGCCACATGAACACTGAAGCTTTCTTT CASSHMNTEAFF
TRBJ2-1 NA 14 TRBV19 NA TGTGCCAGTACCCGGTCACTAGTGGGGGATGAGCAGTTCTTC CASTRSLVGDEQFF
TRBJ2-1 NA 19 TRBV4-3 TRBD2 TGCGCCAGCAGCCAAGATCGTGGCGCTAGCGGGTTGACCTACAATGAGCAGTTCTTC CASSQDRGASGLTYNEQFF
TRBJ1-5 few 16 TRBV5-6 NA TGTGCCAGCAGCTTATACAGGGCTGAGGGGAATCAGCCCCAGCATTTT CASSLYRAEGNQPQHF
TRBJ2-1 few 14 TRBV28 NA TGTGCCAGCAGTCCCGGGGACCCGGACAATGAGCAGTTCTTC CASSPGDPDNEQFF
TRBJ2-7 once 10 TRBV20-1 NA TGCAGTGCTGGTTTCCGCGAGCAGTACTTC CSAGFREQYF
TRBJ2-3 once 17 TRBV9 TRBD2 TGTGCCAGCAGCGTAGGGGGAGCGGGAGGGCCGACAGATACGCAGTATTTT CASSVGGAGGPTDTQYF
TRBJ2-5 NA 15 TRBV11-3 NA TGTGCCAGCAGCTCCGGTGCGGATAGGCAAGAGACCCAGTACTTC CASSSGADRQETQYF
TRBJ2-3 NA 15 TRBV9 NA TGTGCCAGCAGCGTAGGAGGTAGACAAGATGATACGCAGTATTTT CASSVGGRQDDTQYF
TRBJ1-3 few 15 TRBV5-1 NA TGCGCCAGCAGCCCCACCTGGAACTCTGGAAACACCATATATTTT CASSPTWNSGNTIYF
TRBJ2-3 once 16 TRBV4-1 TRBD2 TGCGCCAGCAGCCAGGGACTAGCGTTGCGCACAGATACGCAGTATTTT CASSQGLALRTDTQYF
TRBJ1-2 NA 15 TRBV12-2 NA TGTGCAAGTCGCTTAGGTCCACCTACTAACTATGGCTACACCTTC CASRLGPPTNYGYTF